A selection of T cell receptor beta chains follows, all from one sample in a study of response to subunit inactivated influenza vaccine. TCRdb reprocessed the RT-PCR reads via MiXCR and lists one record per CDR3 protein. The sample carries 300,000 to 350,000 distinct CDR3 sequences, about 20% recorded once. This specimen consisted of PBMCs from blood, obtained about 20 months after vaccination. These receptors were taken from a man aged 45 to 75 who received an inactivated influenza vaccine. Each CDR3 is given with its conserved first and last residue. The D gene is left open where the match is weak.

J gene,D gene,V gene,CDR3 protein
TRBJ1-1,NA,TRBV4-2,CASSQPTGNTEAFF
TRBJ2-1,TRBD2,TRBV6-2/TRBV6-3,CASTPVAGVSEQFF
TRBJ2-1,NA,TRBV13,CASSLSGLPNEQFF
TRBJ2-6,TRBD2,TRBV24-1,CATSDSLAGGPIPGANVLTF
TRBJ2-2,NA,TRBV6-4,CARVASGFTGELFF
TRBJ1-5,NA,TRBV10-3,CAISDMGAGSNQPQHF
TRBJ1-1,NA,TRBV19,CASSIRMRQKNTEAFF
TRBJ2-1,TRBD1,TRBV19,CASSPTGTGHYNEQFF
TRBJ1-5,TRBD1,TRBV5-1,CASSFQPGDRFNQPQHF
TRBJ1-5,NA,TRBV10-3,CAISVSGSNQPQHF
TRBJ2-7,NA,TRBV20-1,CSARDRPSSDEQYF
TRBJ1-3,NA,TRBV3-1,CASSHDPGTTYSGNTIYF
TRBJ1-1,NA,TRBV20-1,CSAEGDNLNTEAFF
TRBJ2-2,NA,TRBV4-3,CASSLQPYTGELFF
TRBJ1-2,NA,TRBV12-3/TRBV12-4,CASSLVPGVGNYGYTF
TRBJ1-5,NA,TRBV5-5,CASSPTGFSNQPQHF
TRBJ2-7,NA,TRBV7-8,CASSLARGINYEQYF
TRBJ1-1,TRBD1,TRBV20-1,CSARRTGEAFF
TRBJ1-4,NA,TRBV12-3/TRBV12-4,CASRAGQYNEKLFF
TRBJ2-1,TRBD1,TRBV6-1,CASTQTGGHNEQFF
TRBJ2-2,NA,TRBV11-3,CASSYPPTGELFF
TRBJ1-2,NA,TRBV20-1,CSARDSGGYGYTF
TRBJ1-2,TRBD1,TRBV7-2,CASSLDAGQGARGYTF
TRBJ1-1,NA,TRBV7-2,CASSLSGRGTGHTEAFF
TRBJ2-1,NA,TRBV11-1,CASSPAQGSNEQFF
TRBJ2-2,NA,TRBV7-9,CASSLGLGTNTGELFF
TRBJ2-7,TRBD1,TRBV12-3/TRBV12-4,CASSRGQGATEQYF
TRBJ1-5,TRBD1,TRBV10-3,CATRGGQILNSNQPQHF
TRBJ2-7,NA,TRBV6-2/TRBV6-3,CASSYSPGPKPDYEQYF
TRBJ2-3,NA,TRBV3-1,CASSQEYRGTDTQYF
TRBJ1-4,TRBD1,TRBV4-3,CASSVGQGIENLFF
TRBJ1-1,TRBD1,TRBV27,CASSLNGQGNTEAFF
TRBJ1-2,NA,TRBV3-1,CASSPPKANYGYTF
TRBJ1-6,NA,TRBV7-9,CASSLFGAGNNSPLHF
TRBJ1-1,NA,TRBV7-2,CASSLGVLNTEAFF
TRBJ1-2,NA,TRBV6-2/TRBV6-3,CASSAQGRNYGYTF
TRBJ1-3,NA,TRBV7-9,CASSLTGGFSGNTIYF
TRBJ2-3,TRBD2,TRBV28,CASSSASGGRSTDTQYF
TRBJ1-1,NA,TRBV20-1,CSARANRDHHGTEAFF
TRBJ1-1,NA,TRBV20-1,CSAREFPGLGTEAFF
TRBJ1-2,NA,TRBV20-1,CSARVTANYGYTF
TRBJ2-6,NA,TRBV6-2/TRBV6-3,CASTDSDKAGANVLTF
TRBJ1-2,TRBD1,TRBV2,CASMTVGRGLAYGYTF
TRBJ1-2,TRBD1,TRBV7-2,CASSSMDRGQGYTF
TRBJ2-1,TRBD2,TRBV12-3/TRBV12-4,CASSSSGSSYNEQFF
TRBJ2-1,TRBD2,TRBV6-5,CASSYSGGSSYNEQFF
TRBJ1-1,TRBD1,TRBV4-3,CASSQDGGQGAGAFF
TRBJ1-1,NA,TRBV5-1,CASSARANTEAFF
TRBJ1-2,TRBD1,TRBV29-1,CSVRDRAGYGYTF
TRBJ1-5,TRBD1,TRBV19,CASSPKDRVQPQHF
TRBJ1-5,NA,TRBV29-1,CSVAGGGDQPQHF
TRBJ1-1,NA,TRBV5-1,CASSLDTNTEAFF
TRBJ2-3,NA,TRBV27,CASMGKGFTADTQYF
TRBJ1-1,NA,TRBV20-1,CSASAAERANTEAFF
TRBJ2-5,NA,TRBV12-3/TRBV12-4,CASSFRLIQYF
TRBJ1-3,NA,TRBV3-1,CASSLLDSAVSGNTIYF
TRBJ2-7,NA,TRBV28,CASRPDSSYEQYF